This T cell receptor beta chain was captured by sequencing in a study of Tregs in tolerant kidney transplant recipients. Study background: Sorting after B cell culture yielded CD25+CD127- and 4-1BB+CD40L- CD4+ cells.

Here immunoSEQ multiplex PCR was the method, and the copy in TCRdb shows in-frame clones only, minus some. This table holds around 6,000 clones, roughly 90% found once. As regards this clone: Its antigen is unidentified.

Germline V lookup: CDR1 MDHEN, CDR2 SYDVKM. Trimming shortened V by 7 bases and J by 8 bases, and 21 bases separated the two germline ends. There are 15 residues in the CDR3. The TCR comes from a human patient who received a combined kidney and bone marrow transplant. The specimen was Tregs from blood cultured with allogeneic cells, collected before the transplant. This chain uses TRBV28 with TRBJ2-1; D gene ambiguous. In nucleotides, the CDR3 is TGTGCCAGCACCTCCATCCGTCGATCCCGGGATGAGCAGTTCTTC. Translating it yields CASTSIRRSRDEQFF.